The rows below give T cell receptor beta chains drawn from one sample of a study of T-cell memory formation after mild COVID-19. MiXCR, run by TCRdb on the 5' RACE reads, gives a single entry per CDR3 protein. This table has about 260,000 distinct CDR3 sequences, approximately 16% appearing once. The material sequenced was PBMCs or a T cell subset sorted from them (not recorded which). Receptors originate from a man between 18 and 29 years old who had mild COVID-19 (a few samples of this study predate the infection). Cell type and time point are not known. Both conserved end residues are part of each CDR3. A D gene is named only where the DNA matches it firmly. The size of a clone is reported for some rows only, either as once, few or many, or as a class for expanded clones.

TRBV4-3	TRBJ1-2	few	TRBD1	TGCGCCAGCAGCCAAGTCCCGGGACAGGGAACGTATGGCTACACCTTC	CASSQVPGQGTYGYTF
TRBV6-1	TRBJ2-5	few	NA	TGTGCCAGCAGTGAACAGGGATACCAAGAGACCCAGTACTTC	CASSEQGYQETQYF
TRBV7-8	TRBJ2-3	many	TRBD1	TGTGCCAGCACCTCAGTGGAGGCCAGGGGGACAGATACGCAGTATTTT	CASTSVEARGTDTQYF
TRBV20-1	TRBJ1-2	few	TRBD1	TGCAGTGCTACCCGACAGGGGGCGTCCGGTGGCTACACCTTC	CSATRQGASGGYTF
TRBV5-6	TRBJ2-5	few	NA	TGTGCCAGCTTCACCTCCGCCGGGGCCCAAGAGACCCAGTACTTC	CASFTSAGAQETQYF
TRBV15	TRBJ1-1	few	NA	TGTGCCACCAGCTGGGGGAAGGATGCGGCTTTCTTT	CATSWGKDAAFF
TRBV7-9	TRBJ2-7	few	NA	TGTGCCAGCAGCTTAGGCCCCGCGACCCCTAAGGATGAGCAGTACTTC	CASSLGPATPKDEQYF
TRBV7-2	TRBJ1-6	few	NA	TGTGCCAGCAGCTCAGGGAATTCACCCCTCCACTTT	CASSSGNSPLHF
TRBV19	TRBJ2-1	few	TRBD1	TGTGCCAGCTGTCTGGGGACAGGGCGATACAATGAGCAGTTCTTC	CASCLGTGRYNEQFF
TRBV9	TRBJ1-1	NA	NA	TGTGCCAGCAGCCCCGGACGGGTTGACACTGAAGCTTTCTTT	CASSPGRVDTEAFF
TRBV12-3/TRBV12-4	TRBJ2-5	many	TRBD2	TGTGCCAGCAGTGCCCCTAGCGGGGGGGCCTATGAGACCCAGTACTTC	CASSAPSGGAYETQYF
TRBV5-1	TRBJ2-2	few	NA	TGCGCCAGCAGCTTGGCCCGGGGCAGCAACACCGGGGAGCTGTTTTTT	CASSLARGSNTGELFF
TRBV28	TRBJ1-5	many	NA	TGTGCCAGCAGTTACGGCAATAGCAATCAGCCCCAGCATTTT	CASSYGNSNQPQHF
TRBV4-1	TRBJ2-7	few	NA	TGCGCCAGCAGCCAAAACATCTACGAGCAGTACTTC	CASSQNIYEQYF
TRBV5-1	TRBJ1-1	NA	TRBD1	TGCGCCAGCAGTAGTTCTCAGGGGGCCGCTGAAGCTTTCTTT	CASSSSQGAAEAFF
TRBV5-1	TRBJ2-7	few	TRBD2	TGCGCCAGCAGCTTGCGCGCACTAGCGGGACCCAGCTCCTACGAGCAGTACTTC	CASSLRALAGPSSYEQYF
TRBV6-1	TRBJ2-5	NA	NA	TGTGCCAGCAGTGAAGGAGGGGCCCCAGAGACCCAGTACTTC	CASSEGGAPETQYF
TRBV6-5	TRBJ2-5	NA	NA	TGTGCCAGCAGTTACTCGGCAGGGGTGGGGGAGACCCAGTACTTC	CASSYSAGVGETQYF
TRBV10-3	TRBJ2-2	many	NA	TGTGCCATCAACCCGGACCGGAACACCGGGGAGCTGTTTTTT	CAINPDRNTGELFF
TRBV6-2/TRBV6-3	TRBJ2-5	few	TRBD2	TGTGCCAGCAGTTGGACTAGGACTGTTCAAGAGACCCAGTACTTC	CASSWTRTVQETQYF
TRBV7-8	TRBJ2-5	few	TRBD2	TGTGCCAGCAGCTCTGGGGAGGGGTGGGGGGAGACCCAGTACTTC	CASSSGEGWGETQYF
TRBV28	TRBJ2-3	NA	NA	TGTGCCAGCAGTTTACCTTTCACAGATACGCAGTATTTT	CASSLPFTDTQYF
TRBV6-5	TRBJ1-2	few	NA	TGTGCCAGCAGTTACGTCGGGACCGAGGGTAGCTATGGCTACACCTTC	CASSYVGTEGSYGYTF
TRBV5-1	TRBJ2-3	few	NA	TGCGCCAGCAGCCCGGAGGGGGGGGCTGTGGATACGCAGTATTTT	CASSPEGGAVDTQYF
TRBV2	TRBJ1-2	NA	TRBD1	TGTGCCAGCTTAGCGCAGGGGGCAAACTATGGCTACACCTTC	CASLAQGANYGYTF
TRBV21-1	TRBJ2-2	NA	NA	TGTGCCACCCCTATTCCAGGACATCGGGAGCTGTTTTTT	CATPIPGHRELFF
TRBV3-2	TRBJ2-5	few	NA	TGTGCCAGCAGCCAAGAACCAGAAGAGACCCAGTACTTC	CASSQEPEETQYF
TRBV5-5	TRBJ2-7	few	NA	TGTGCCAGCAGCTCTTTTGGCAGGCCCTACGAGCAGTACTTC	CASSSFGRPYEQYF
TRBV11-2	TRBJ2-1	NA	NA	TGTGCCAGCAGCCAAGCTAGATTTCTTGGGCGGGGTGACAATGAGCAGTTCTTC	CASSQARFLGRGDNEQFF
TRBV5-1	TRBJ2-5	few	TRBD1	TGCGCCAGCAGCCAGGCCCCTCCGGGACAGGGTTTCATGGGGAGCCAAGAGACCCAGTACTTC	CASSQAPPGQGFMGSQETQYF
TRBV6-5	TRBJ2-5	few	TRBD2	TGTGCCAGCACCTCCCCCGGGGGGACGGAGACCCAGTACTTC	CASTSPGGTETQYF
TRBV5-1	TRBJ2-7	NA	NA	TGCGCCAGCCATGAGAACAGACCGGGGGACGAGCAGTACTTC	CASHENRPGDEQYF
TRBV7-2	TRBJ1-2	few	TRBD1	TGTGCCAGCAGTCAGAGACAGGGACTGGATGGCTACACCTTC	CASSQRQGLDGYTF
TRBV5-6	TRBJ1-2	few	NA	TGTGCCAGCAGCTTAGTATATGGCTACACCTTC	CASSLVYGYTF
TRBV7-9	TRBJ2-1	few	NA	TGTGCCAGCAGCTTAGCGCTTGGTGGCAGGGACGGTGAGCAGTTCTTC	CASSLALGGRDGEQFF
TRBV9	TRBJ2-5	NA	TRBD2	TGTGCCAGCAAGGTAGCGGGACCCCAAGAGACCCAGTACTTC	CASKVAGPQETQYF
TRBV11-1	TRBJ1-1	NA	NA	TGTGCCAGCAGCCTTTTGGCGGGCACTGAAGCTTTCTTT	CASSLLAGTEAFF
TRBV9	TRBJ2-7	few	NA	TGTGCCAGCAGCCTTTCCTTGGCGGGGAGAGAGCAGTACTTC	CASSLSLAGREQYF
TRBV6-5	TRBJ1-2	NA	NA	TGTGCCAGTGGACCCTCGACAGCAGACTATGGCTACACCTTC	CASGPSTADYGYTF
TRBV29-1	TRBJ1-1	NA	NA	TGCAGCGTCCAATTAGGGGTGAACACTGAAGCTTTCTTT	CSVQLGVNTEAFF
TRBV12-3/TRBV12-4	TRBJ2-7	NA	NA	TGTGCCAGCAGTTTGACTCGCTACGAGCAGTACTTC	CASSLTRYEQYF